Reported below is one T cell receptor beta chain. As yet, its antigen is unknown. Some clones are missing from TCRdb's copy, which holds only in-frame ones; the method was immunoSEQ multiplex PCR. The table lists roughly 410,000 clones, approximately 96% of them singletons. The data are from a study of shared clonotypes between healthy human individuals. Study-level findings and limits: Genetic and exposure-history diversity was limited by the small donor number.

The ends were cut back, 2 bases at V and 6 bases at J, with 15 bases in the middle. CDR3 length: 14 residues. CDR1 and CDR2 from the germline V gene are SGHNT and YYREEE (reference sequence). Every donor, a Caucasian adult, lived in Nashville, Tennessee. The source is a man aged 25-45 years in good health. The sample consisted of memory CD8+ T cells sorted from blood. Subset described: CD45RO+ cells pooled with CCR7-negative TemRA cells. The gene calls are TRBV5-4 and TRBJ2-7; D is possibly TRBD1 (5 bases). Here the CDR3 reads CASSFTGSSGEQYF. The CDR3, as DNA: TGTGCCAGCAGCTTTACAGGTTCCTCGGGCGAGCAGTACTTC.